The clone carrying this TCR beta chain was detected ten times or more. Antigen unknown. Time point in this sample: newly diagnosed GD, antithyroid drugs for less than 3 months. The TCR library was made from RNA that had been extracted from PBMCs in TRIzol. The data derive from a study of regulatory T cells in long-lasting Graves disease. Study in general: Newly diagnosed Graves' patients had under 3 months of antithyroid drugs. Study outcomes and limitations: Patients with persistent disease showed a bias toward TRBV28, TRBJ1-2 and TRBJ2-5. In persistent patients, shared public clonotypes (under 3,000) outnumbered those in new patients (approximately 970).

The authors built TCR beta libraries using iRepertoire HTBI primers and Arm-PCR of CDR3 regions. TCRdb re-derived calls from the multiplex PCR reads in MiXCR, one entry per CDR3 protein. The profile shows 200,000 to 250,000 distinct CDR3 sequences, around 18% of them singletons. The CDR3 spans 11 residues. Trimming left V 4 bases short and J 7 bases short, with 10 bases between. Germline V gene lookup returns CDR1 SQVTM and CDR2 ANQGSEA. This receptor was taken from a female donor with Graves disease. The sequencing used peripheral blood mononuclear cells (PBMCs), collected at new diagnosis, from a patient treated with antithyroid drugs. J is TRBJ1-1 and V is TRBV29-1; D may be TRBD1 (6 bases). The CDR3 sequence is CSVAWTVEAFF. The CDR3 DNA reads as TGCAGCGTTGCTTGGACAGTTGAAGCTTTCTTT.